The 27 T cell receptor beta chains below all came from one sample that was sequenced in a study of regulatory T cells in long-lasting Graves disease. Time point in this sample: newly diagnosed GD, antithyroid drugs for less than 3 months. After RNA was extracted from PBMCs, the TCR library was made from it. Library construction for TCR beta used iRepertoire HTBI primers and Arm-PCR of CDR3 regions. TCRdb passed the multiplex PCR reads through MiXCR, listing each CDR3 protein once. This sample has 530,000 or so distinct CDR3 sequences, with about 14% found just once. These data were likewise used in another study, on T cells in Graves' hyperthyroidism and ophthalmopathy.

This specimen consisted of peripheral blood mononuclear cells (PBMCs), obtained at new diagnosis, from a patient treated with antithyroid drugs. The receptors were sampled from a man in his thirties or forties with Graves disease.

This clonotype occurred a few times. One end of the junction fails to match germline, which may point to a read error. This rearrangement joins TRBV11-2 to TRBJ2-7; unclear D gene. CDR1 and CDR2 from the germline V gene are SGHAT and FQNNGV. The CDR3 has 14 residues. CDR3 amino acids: CASSQGILPGEQYF. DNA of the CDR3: TGCGCCAGCAGCCAAGGAATCCTCCCGGGCGAGCAGTACTTC.

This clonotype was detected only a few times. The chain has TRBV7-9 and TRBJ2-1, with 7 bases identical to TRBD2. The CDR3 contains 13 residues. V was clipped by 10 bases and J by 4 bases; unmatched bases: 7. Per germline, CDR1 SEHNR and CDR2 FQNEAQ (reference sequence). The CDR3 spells CATTRREYNEQFF. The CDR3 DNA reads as TGTGCCACTACTAGGCGGGAGTACAATGAGCAGTTCTTC.

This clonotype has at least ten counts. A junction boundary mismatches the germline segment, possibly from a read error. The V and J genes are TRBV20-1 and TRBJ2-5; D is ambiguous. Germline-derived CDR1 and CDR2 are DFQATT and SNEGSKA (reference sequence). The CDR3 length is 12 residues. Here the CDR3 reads CSASFEAQASGF. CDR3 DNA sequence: TGCAGTGCTAGTTTTGAAGCGCAGGCCTCAGGCTTC.

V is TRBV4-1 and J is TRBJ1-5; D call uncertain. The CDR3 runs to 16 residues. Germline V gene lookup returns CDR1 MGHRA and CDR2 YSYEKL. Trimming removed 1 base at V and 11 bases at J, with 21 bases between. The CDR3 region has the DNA TGCGCCAGCAGCCAAGCGAACGTGAGAGGGCTCATGGCCCAGCATTTT. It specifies CASSQANVRGLMAQHF.

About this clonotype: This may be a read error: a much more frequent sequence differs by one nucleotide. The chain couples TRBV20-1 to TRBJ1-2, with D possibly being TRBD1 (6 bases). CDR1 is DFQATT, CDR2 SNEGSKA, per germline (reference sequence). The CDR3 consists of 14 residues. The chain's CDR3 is CSATPGTPDGGYAF. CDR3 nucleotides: TGCAGTGCTACGCCCGGGACCCCGGATGGGGGCTACGCCTTC.

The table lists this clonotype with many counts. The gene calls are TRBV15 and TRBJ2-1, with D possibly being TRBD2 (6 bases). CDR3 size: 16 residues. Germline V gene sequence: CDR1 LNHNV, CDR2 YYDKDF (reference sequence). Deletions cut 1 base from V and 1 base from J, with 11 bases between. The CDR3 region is CATSRVRGVSYNEQFF. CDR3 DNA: TGTGCCACCAGCAGAGTGCGCGGGGTTTCCTACAATGAGCAGTTCTTC.

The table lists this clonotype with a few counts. The chain's CDR3 is CASSRLTNTGELFF. In DNA form, the CDR3 reads TGTGCCAGCAGCCGCCTCACGAACACCGGGGAGCTGTTTTTT. The chain carries TRBV5-6 and TRBJ2-2, with D hard to call. Trimming left V 4 bases short and J 0 bases short, with 7 bases between. The CDR3 runs 14 residues. Germline lookup yields CDR1 SGHDT and CDR2 YYEEEE. The complete variable domain, with remaining parts taken from reference TRBV5-6 and TRBJ2-2, reads DAGVTQSPTHLIKTRGQQVTLRCSPKSGHDTVSWYQQALGQGPQFIFQYYEEEERQRGNFPDRFSGHQFPNYSSELNVNALLLGDSALYLCASSRLTNTGELFFGEGSRLTVL.

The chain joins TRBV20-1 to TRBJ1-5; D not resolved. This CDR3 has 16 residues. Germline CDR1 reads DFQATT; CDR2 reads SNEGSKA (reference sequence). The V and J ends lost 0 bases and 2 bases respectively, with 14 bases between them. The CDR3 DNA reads TGCAGTGCTAGAGACACGGGCCGAGGCGGCAATCAGCCCCAGCATTTT. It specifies CSARDTGRGGNQPQHF.

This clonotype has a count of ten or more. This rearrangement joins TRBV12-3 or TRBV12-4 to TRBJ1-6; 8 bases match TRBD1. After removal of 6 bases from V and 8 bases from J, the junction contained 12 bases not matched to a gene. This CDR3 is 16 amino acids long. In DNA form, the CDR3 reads TGTGCCAGCAGGGACCGAGCAGGGGGCTGGGATTCACCCCTCCACTTT. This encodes CASRDRAGGWDSPLHF.

The CDR3 reads CAIKRDNEQFF. In nucleotides, the CDR3 is TGTGCCATCAAGAGGGACAATGAGCAGTTCTTC. This rearrangement joins TRBV10-3 to TRBJ2-1, with D possibly matching TRBD2 (5 bases). Germline loops: CDR1 ENHRY, CDR2 SYGVKD. V was pared by 7 bases and J by 5 bases, with 6 bases between. CDR3 length: 11 amino acids.

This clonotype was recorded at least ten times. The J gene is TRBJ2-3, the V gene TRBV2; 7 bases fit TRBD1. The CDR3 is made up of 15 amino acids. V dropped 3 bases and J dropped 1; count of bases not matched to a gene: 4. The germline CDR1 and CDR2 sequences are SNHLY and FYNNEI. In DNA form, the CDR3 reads TGTGCCAGCAGTGAGATAGGACAGGGCACAGATACGCAGTATTTT. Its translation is CASSEIGQGTDTQYF.

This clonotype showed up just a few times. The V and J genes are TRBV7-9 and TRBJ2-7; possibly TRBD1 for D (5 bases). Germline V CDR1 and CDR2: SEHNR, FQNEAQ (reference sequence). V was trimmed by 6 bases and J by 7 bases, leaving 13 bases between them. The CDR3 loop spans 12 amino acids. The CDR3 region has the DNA TGTGCCAGCAGGACAAAAAGGGGTGAGCAGTACTTC. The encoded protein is CASRTKRGEQYF. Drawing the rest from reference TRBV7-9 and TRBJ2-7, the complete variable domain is DTGVSQNPRHKITKRGQNVTFRCDPISEHNRLYWYRQTLGQGPEFLTYFQNEAQLEKSRLLSDRFSAERPKGSFSTLEIQRTEQGDSAMYLCASRTKRGEQYFGPGTRLTVT.

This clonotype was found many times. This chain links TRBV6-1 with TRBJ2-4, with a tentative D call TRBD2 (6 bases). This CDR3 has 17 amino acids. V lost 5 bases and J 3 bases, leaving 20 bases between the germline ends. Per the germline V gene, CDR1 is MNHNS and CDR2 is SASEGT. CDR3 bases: TGTGCCAGCAGTCAAGGGAATTCGGGACTCCTCAAAAACATTCAGTACTTC. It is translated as CASSQGNSGLLKNIQYF.

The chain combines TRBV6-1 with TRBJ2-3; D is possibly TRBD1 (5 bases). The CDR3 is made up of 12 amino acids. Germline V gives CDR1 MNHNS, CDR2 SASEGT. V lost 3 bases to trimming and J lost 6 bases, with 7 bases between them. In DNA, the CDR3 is TGTGCCAGCAGTGACAGGGTGGATACGCAGTATTTT. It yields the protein CASSDRVDTQYF.

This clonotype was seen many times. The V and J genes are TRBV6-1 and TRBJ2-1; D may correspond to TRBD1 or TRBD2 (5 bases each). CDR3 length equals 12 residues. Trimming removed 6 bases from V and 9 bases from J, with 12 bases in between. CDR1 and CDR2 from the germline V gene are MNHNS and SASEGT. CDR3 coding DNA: TGTGCCAGCAGCTGGGTGGGGACTGAGCAGTTCTTC. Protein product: CASSWVGTEQFF.

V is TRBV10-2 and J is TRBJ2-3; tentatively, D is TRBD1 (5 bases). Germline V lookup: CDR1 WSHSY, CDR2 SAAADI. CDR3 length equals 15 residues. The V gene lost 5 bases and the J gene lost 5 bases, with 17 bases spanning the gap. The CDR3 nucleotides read TGCGCCAGCAGTAGGACAACTAAGCAAGGAGATACGCAGTATTTT. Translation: CASSRTTKQGDTQYF.

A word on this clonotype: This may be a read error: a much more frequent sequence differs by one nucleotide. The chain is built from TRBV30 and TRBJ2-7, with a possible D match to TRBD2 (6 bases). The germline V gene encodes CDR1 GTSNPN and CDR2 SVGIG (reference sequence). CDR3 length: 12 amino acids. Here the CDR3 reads CALSGGGYQQYF. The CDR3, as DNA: TGTGCCCTGTCCGGGGGAGGCTACCAGCAGTACTTC.

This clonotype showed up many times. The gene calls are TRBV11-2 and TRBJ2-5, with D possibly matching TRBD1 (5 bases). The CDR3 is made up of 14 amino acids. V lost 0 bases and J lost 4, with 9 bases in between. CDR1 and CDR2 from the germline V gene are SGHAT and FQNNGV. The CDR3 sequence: CASSLEGVGETQYF. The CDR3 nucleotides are TGTGCCAGCAGCTTAGAAGGGGTCGGAGAGACCCAGTACTTC.

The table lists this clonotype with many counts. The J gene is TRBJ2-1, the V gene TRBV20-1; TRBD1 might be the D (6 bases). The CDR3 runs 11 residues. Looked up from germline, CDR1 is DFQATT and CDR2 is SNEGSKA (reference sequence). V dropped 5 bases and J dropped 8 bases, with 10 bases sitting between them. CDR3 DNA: TGCAGTGCTGAGGACAGCTATGAGCAGTTCTTC. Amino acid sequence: CSAEDSYEQFF.

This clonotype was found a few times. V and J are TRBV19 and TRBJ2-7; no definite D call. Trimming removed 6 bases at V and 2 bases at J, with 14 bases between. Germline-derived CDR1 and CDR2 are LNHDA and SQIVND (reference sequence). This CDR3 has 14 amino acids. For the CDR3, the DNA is TGTGCCAGTAGCAATCGAGGTCGTACCTACGAGCAGTACTTC. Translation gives CASSNRGRTYEQYF.

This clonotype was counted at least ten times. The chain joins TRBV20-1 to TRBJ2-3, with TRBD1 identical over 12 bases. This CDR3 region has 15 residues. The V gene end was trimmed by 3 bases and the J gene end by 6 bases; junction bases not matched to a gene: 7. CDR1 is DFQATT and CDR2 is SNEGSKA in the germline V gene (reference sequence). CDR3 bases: TGCAGTGCTAGCTGGGACAGGGGGCGGTCGGATACGCAGTATTTT. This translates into CSASWDRGRSDTQYF.

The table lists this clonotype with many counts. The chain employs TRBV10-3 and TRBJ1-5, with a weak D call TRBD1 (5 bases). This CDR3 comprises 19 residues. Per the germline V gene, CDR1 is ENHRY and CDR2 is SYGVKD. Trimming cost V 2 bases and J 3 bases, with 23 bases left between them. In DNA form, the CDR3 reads TGTGCCATCAGTGAGCCACGAACCGGGAAGGGGAGATACAATCAGCCCCAGCATTTT. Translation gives CAISEPRTGKGRYNQPQHF.

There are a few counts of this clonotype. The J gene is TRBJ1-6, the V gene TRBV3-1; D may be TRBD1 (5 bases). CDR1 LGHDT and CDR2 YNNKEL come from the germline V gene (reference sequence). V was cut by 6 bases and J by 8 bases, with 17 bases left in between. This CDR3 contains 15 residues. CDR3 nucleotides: TGTGCCAGCAGGAAAGGGGAGTTGGGGCATTCACCCCTCCACTTT. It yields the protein CASRKGELGHSPLHF.

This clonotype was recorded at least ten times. The CDR3 protein is CASSTNPTSYEQYF. Written as DNA, the CDR3 is TGTGCCAGCAGCACTAACCCCACTTCCTACGAGCAGTACTTC. This rearrangement joins TRBV13 to TRBJ2-7, with unresolved D. The CDR3 loop spans 14 amino acids. The V end lost 5 bases, the J end lost 1 base, and 12 bases lay between the germline ends. CDR1 is PRHDT, CDR2 FYEKMQ, per germline (reference sequence).

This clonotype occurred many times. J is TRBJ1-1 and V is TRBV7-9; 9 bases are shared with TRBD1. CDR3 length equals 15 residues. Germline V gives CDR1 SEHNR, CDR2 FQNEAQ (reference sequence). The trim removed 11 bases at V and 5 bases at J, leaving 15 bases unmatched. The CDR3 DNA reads TGTGCCCCTGGTCTGTGGACAGGGGCTTTGACTGAAGCTTTCTTT. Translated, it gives CAPGLWTGALTEAFF. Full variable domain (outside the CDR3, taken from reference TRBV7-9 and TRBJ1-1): DTGVSQNPRHKITKRGQNVTFRCDPISEHNRLYWYRQTLGQGPEFLTYFQNEAQLEKSRLLSDRFSAERPKGSFSTLEIQRTEQGDSAMYLCAPGLWTGALTEAFFGQGTRLTVV.

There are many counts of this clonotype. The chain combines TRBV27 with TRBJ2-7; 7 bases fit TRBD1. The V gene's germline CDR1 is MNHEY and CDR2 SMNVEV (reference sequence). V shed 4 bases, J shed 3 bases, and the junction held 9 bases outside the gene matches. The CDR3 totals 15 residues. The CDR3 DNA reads TGTGCCAGCAGTTCACTCCGGACAGGAGTCTACGAGCAGTACTTC. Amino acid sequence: CASSSLRTGVYEQYF.

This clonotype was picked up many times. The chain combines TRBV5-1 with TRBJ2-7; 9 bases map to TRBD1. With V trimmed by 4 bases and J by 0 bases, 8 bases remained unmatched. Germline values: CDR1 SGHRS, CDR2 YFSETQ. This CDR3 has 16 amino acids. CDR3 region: CASSGMGTGSSYEQYF. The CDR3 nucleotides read TGCGCCAGCAGCGGCATGGGGACAGGGAGCTCCTACGAGCAGTACTTC.